This TCR beta chain was identified in a study of OX40 agonist ivuxolimab in advanced cancers. Looking at the study overall: Patients took ivuxolimab, an agonistic anti-OX40 (CD134) antibody. The study, taken as a whole, reports: CD8+ T cells showed, on average, more clonal expansion than CD4+ cells.

V was trimmed by 4 bases and J by 3 bases, leaving 7 bases between them. The V gene's germline CDR1 is MNHEY and CDR2 SMNVEV (reference sequence). CDR3 length equals 13 residues. As regards this clone: Its target is not known.

Sequencing used immunoSEQ multiplex PCR; TCRdb keeps in-frame clones, though not all of them. The sample lists approximately 100,000 clones, 84% occurring once. Autoimmune disease history or systemic immunosuppression led to patients being barred. The input for sequencing was CD4+ or CD8+ T cells sorted from blood, taken in a trial of the OX40 agonist ivuxolimab. The chain employs TRBV27 and TRBJ1-5; D is undetermined. This receptor was obtained from an adult with an advanced solid tumor such as melanoma, head and neck, liver or kidney cancer. The CDR3, as DNA: TGTGCCAGCAGTTACGGGGTCAATCAGCCCCAGCATTTT. Protein: CASSYGVNQPQHF.